Below are 4 T cell receptor beta chains sequenced from a single sample in a study of memory CD4+ T cells and cytomegalovirus serostatus (dated by TCRdb to about 2019). A FACSAria II was used to sort memory CD4+ T cells, defined as single viable CD3+CD4+CD8-CD45RO+ cells. The library was made by the immunoSEQ multiplex PCR assay. Drawn from immuneACCESS, this table holds only the in-frame rearrangements with V and J called that TCRdb kept. Clones are partly lost; checked studies trace under half to an unresolved V gene and leave the rest unexplained. The sample includes 45,000 to 50,000 clones, with 60% to 85% observed a single time. The top ten clones comprise about 0.6% of the sample. Sequencing input: memory CD4+ T cells from blood. These receptors all stem from an adult in good health and CMV-seronegative.

This chain links TRBV9 with TRBJ1-4, with 7 bases aligning to TRBD1. The length of the CDR3 is 15 residues. The germline gives CDR1 SGDLS, CDR2 YYNGEE. The V segment lost 4 bases and the J segment 4 bases; nucleotides outside the gene matches: 7. The CDR3, as DNA: TGTGCCAGCAGCTTGAGGGGACAGCTTAATGAAAAACTGTTTTTT. It encodes CASSLRGQLNEKLFF.

The J gene is TRBJ2-3, the V gene TRBV5-5, with 11 bases that match TRBD1. There are 17 residues in the CDR3. V lost 4 bases, J lost 4 bases, and 11 bases stayed unmatched. CDR1 and CDR2 from the germline V gene are SGHKS and YYEKEE (reference sequence). The CDR3 bases are TGTGCCAGCAGCCCAAAGGACAGGGGGCAAATTCCAGATACGCAGTATTTT. Translated, it gives CASSPKDRGQIPDTQYF.

The rearrangement uses TRBV27 and TRBJ2-2; 16 bases line up with TRBD2. Germline-derived CDR1 and CDR2 are MNHEY and SMNVEV (reference sequence). Trimming at V came to 4 bases and at J to 5 bases, leaving 7 bases not matched to a gene. The CDR3 has 18 amino acids. CDR3 nucleotide sequence: TGTGCCAGCAGTTCCCGGGGACTAGCGGGGGGGAGAACCGGGGAGCTGTTTTTT. As protein: CASSSRGLAGGRTGELFF.

The chain joins TRBV11-2 to TRBJ1-4; D unclear. The CDR3 length is 14 residues. The V end lost 5 bases, the J end lost 4 bases, and 11 bases lay between the germline ends. CDR1 is SGHAT and CDR2 is FQNNGV in the germline V gene. As DNA, the CDR3 is TGTGCCAGCAGCAAAAACGGGCTTAATGAAAAACTGTTTTTT. Amino acids: CASSKNGLNEKLFF. The whole variable domain, filled in from reference TRBV11-2 and TRBJ1-4, reads EAGVAQSPRYKIIEKRQSVAFWCNPISGHATLYWYQQILGQGPKLLIQFQNNGVVDDSQLPKDRFSAERLKGVDSTLKIQPAKLEDSAVYLCASSKNGLNEKLFFGSGTQLSVL.